The rows below give T cell receptor beta chains drawn from one sample of a study of breast tumors, draining lymph nodes, adjacent tissues. TCRdb reprocessed the multiplex PCR reads via MiXCR and lists one record per CDR3 protein. The sample holds approximately 230,000 distinct CDR3 sequences, roughly a third seen once. Sequenced: axillary lymph node tissue. The receptors stem from a female donor with breast cancer. Some clones in this sample may be carry-over from other donors' samples. The CDR3 runs from the conserved cysteine through the conserved F or W. The order of the fields is D gene, V gene, J gene, clone size, CDR3 DNA, CDR3 protein. D genes are given only for firm matches. Not all rows give a size; the values are once, few, many and, for expanded clones, a class.

-	TRBV20-1	TRBJ2-2	many	TGCAGTGCTACCAGACTAGGGGGCTCGAACACCGGGGAGCTGTTTTTT	CSATRLGGSNTGELFF
-	TRBV11-2	TRBJ2-7	many	TGTGCCAGCAGCTTCCGGGCCCTCGACTCCTACGAGCAGTACTTC	CASSFRALDSYEQYF
-	TRBV18	TRBJ1-3	many	TGTGCCAGCTCACCACCCGCGGGCAGGCAAGGAAACACCATATATTTT	CASSPPAGRQGNTIYF
TRBD1	TRBV7-3	TRBJ2-1	many	TGTGCCAGCAGCCGGGGACAGAGCTCCTACAATGAGCAGTTCTTC	CASSRGQSSYNEQFF
TRBD1	TRBV7-9	TRBJ2-5	-	TGTGCCAGCAGCTACGGACAGGGGGCTCAGTACTTC	CASSYGQGAQYF
-	TRBV30	TRBJ1-6	many	TGTGCCTGGAGTGTAACTATAGGACGTGGCAATTCACCCCTCCACTTT	CAWSVTIGRGNSPLHF
TRBD2	TRBV2	TRBJ2-1	-	TGTGCCAGCAGGGGGACTAGCGGGGTGCAGTTCTTC	CASRGTSGVQFF
-	TRBV20-1	TRBJ1-5	-	TGCAGTGCTGAGGGAGGACTAGCGGGAGAGACCCAGCATTTT	CSAEGGLAGETQHF
TRBD2	TRBV19	TRBJ2-2	many	TGTGCCAGTAGTATACTGGGTAATAGCGGGAGGGCTTGGGGGACCGGGGAGCTGTTTTTT	CASSILGNSGRAWGTGELFF
-	TRBV4-2	TRBJ2-3	once	TGTGCCAGCAGCCAAGAAGGGGGAGCGCAGTATTTT	CASSQEGGAQYF
-	TRBV5-4	TRBJ2-5	few	TGTGCCAGCAGCTTGGCAGGGGCTAGGCGGGAGACCCAGTACTTC	CASSLAGARRETQYF
-	TRBV10-3	TRBJ2-2	-	TGTGCCATCAGTGAGGGAGGGCAAGGGATCGGGGAGCTGTTTTTT	CAISEGGQGIGELFF
TRBD1	TRBV29-1	TRBJ2-6	-	TGCAGCGTTGAATATGGGGGGGACAGGGGGCGAGCTGGGGCCAACGTCCTGCCTTTC	CSVEYGGDRGRAGANVLPF
TRBD1	TRBV5-4	TRBJ1-6	many	TGTGCCAGCAGCTTTGGGACAGGGAAGAATTCACCCCTCCACTTT	CASSFGTGKNSPLHF
-	TRBV2	TRBJ2-4	many	TGTGCCAGCAGAGGGGGTTCTTGGGACATTCAGTACTTC	CASRGGSWDIQYF
-	TRBV4-2	TRBJ2-7	many	TGTGCCAGCAGCCAAGACGCTAGCGACAACGAGCAGTACTTC	CASSQDASDNEQYF
TRBD2	TRBV2	TRBJ2-7	-	TGTGCCAGCACACTAGCGGGAGCGGTCCACGAGCAGTACTTC	CASTLAGAVHEQYF
TRBD1	TRBV24-1	TRBJ2-7	many	TGTGCCACCAGTGTCTTTGCAGGGGGAATTCAAGAGCAGTACTTC	CATSVFAGGIQEQYF
-	TRBV20-1	TRBJ2-7	many	TGCAGTGCTACACCGGGACCGAGCTACGAGCAGTACTTC	CSATPGPSYEQYF
TRBD2	TRBV4-1	TRBJ2-7	many	TGCGCCAGCAGCCAAGATGGGGCCGCTAGCGGGAGGGCCCACGAGCAGTACTTC	CASSQDGAASGRAHEQYF
-	TRBV28	TRBJ1-2	-	TGTGCCAGCGGTTTATGGGGGCGCGGTTACACCTTC	CASGLWGRGYTF
TRBD1	TRBV10-2	TRBJ1-6	once	TGCGCCAGCAGGGAATTTCGGACAGGGTCGGATTCACCCCTCCACTTT	CASREFRTGSDSPLHF
TRBD2	TRBV20-1	TRBJ2-3	once	TGCAGTGCTTCCGGGACTAGCGGGTATAGCACAGATACGCAGTATTTT	CSASGTSGYSTDTQYF
TRBD1	TRBV10-3	TRBJ1-1	once	TGTGCCAGCCTAACAGGGGAAGACACTGAAGCTTTCTTT	CASLTGEDTEAFF
-	TRBV25-1	TRBJ2-6	many	TGTGCCAGCAGTGAATATCTGGGTACTGGGGCCAACGTCCTGACTTTC	CASSEYLGTGANVLTF
-	TRBV19	TRBJ1-2	many	TGTGCCAGTAAAGGCAGGGTGGAAGGTGGCTACACCTTC	CASKGRVEGGYTF
TRBD1	TRBV10-2	TRBJ2-3	many	TGCGCCAGCAGCGGGACAGGGCGGAAGACTAGCACAGATACGCAGTATTTT	CASSGTGRKTSTDTQYF
TRBD1	TRBV2	TRBJ1-4	many	TGTGCCAGCATCCAGGGGGTGGAAAAACTGTTTTTT	CASIQGVEKLFF
-	TRBV2	TRBJ2-4	few	TGTGCCAGCAGGGAGGGGTCCAAAAACATTCAGTACTTC	CASREGSKNIQYF
-	TRBV11-1	TRBJ2-1	many	TGTGCCAGCAGGCCGACAGGTCCCTACAATGAGCAGTTCTTC	CASRPTGPYNEQFF
TRBD1	TRBV19	TRBJ1-4	many	TGTGCCAGCGATATCTCAACCGGGACAGGGAAACTGTTTTTT	CASDISTGTGKLFF
-	TRBV5-8	TRBJ1-3	-	TGTGCCAGCAGCCCGGTGGGGGTGCTGGCCATTGGAAACACCATATATTTT	CASSPVGVLAIGNTIYF
-	TRBV18	TRBJ2-2	many	TGTGCCAGCTCACCAATGACAGCCAACACCGGGGAGCTGTTTTTT	CASSPMTANTGELFF
TRBD1	TRBV4-3	TRBJ1-4	many	TGCGCCAGCAGCCAAGGGACAGGATTTAATGAAAAACTGTTTTTT	CASSQGTGFNEKLFF
TRBD2	TRBV14	TRBJ2-5	many	TGTGCCAGCAGCCATCCTAGCGGGAGGGTGGAGACCCAGTACTTC	CASSHPSGRVETQYF
-	TRBV20-1	TRBJ2-5	-	TGCAGTGCTAGAGATTCGGGGAGCGGGACAGAGACCCGGTACTTC	CSARDSGSGTETRYF
TRBD2	TRBV13	TRBJ2-5	few	TGTGCCAGCAGCTCGCGCGGGGGAGGTGAGACCCAGTACTTC	CASSSRGGGETQYF
TRBD1	TRBV9	TRBJ1-1	-	TGTGCCAGCAGCGACTCGACAGGGCGAACTGAAGCTTTCTTT	CASSDSTGRTEAFF
TRBD1	TRBV20-1	TRBJ1-5	-	TGCAGTGCTAAGGACAGGTTCGCGGGCAATCAGCCCCAGCATTTT	CSAKDRFAGNQPQHF
TRBD2	TRBV7-8	TRBJ2-7	-	TGTGCCAGCAGCTTAGGGGCTAGCGGGGGGGTCTACGAGCAGTACTTC	CASSLGASGGVYEQYF
-	TRBV2	TRBJ1-3	many	TGTGCCAGCAGCCCGAGGACGTCTGGAAACACCATATATTTT	CASSPRTSGNTIYF
-	TRBV20-1	TRBJ2-7	few	TGCAGTGCTAAGTCTCAGGAGTTCTCCTCCGAGCAGTACTTC	CSAKSQEFSSEQYF
-	TRBV2	TRBJ1-2	many	TGTGCCAGCAGCCTAGGGGATTTTGGCTACACCTTC	CASSLGDFGYTF
-	TRBV4-3	TRBJ2-7	many	TGCGCCAGCAGCCAAGTATATCCGGGGGCAAACGAGCAGTACTTC	CASSQVYPGANEQYF